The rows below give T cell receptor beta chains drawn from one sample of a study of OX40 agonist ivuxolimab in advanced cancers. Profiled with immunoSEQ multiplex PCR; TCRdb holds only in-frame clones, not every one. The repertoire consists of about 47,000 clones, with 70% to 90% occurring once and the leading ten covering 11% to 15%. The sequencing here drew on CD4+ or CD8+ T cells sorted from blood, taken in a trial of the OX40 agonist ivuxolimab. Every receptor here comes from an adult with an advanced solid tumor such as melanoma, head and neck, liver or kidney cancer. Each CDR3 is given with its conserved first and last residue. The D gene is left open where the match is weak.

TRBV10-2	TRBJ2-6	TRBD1	CASSGQGNGGANVLTF	TGCGCCAGCAGTGGACAGGGGAATGGTGGGGCCAACGTCCTGACTTTC
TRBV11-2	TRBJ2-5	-	CASSLDRGRETQYF	TGTGCCAGCAGCTTAGATCGGGGAAGAGAGACCCAGTACTTC
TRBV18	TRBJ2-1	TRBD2	CASSPQQTSGEQFF	TGTGCCAGCTCACCCCAGCAGACTAGCGGCGAGCAGTTCTTC
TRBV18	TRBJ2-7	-	CASSPPSSSYEQYF	TGTGCCAGCTCACCACCGTCCAGCTCCTACGAGCAGTACTTC
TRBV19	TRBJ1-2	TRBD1	CASSIGTGSGYTF	TGTGCCAGTAGTATAGGGACAGGGAGTGGCTACACCTTC
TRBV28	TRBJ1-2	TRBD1	CASTATGQGALRSGYTF	TGTGCCAGCACCGCCACGGGACAGGGGGCGCTTCGGAGTGGCTACACCTTC
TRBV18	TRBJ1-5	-	CASSPSRAGDSNQPQHF	TGTGCCAGCTCACCCTCGCGGGCGGGGGATAGCAATCAGCCCCAGCATTTT
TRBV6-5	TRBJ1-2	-	CASSPAGDGYTF	TGTGCCAGCAGCCCCGCAGGGGATGGCTACACCTTC
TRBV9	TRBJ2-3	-	CASSRGEHLNTDTQYF	TGTGCCAGCAGCAGAGGAGAACACCTTAACACAGATACGCAGTATTTT
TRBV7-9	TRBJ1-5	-	CASSFDAGNQPQHF	TGTGCCAGCAGCTTCGACGCCGGCAATCAGCCCCAGCATTTT